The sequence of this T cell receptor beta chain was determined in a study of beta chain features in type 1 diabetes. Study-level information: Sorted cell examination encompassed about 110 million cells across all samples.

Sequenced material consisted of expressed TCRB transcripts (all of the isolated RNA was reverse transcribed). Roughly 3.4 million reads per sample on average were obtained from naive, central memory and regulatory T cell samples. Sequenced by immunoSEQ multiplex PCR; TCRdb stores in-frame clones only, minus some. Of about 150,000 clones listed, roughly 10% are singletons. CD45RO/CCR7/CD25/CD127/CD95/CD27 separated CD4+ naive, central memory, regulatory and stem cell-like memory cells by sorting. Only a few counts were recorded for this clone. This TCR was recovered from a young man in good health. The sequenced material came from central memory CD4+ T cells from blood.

This CDR3 is CASSHRTGNGEKLFF. The CDR3 DNA reads as TGCGCCAGCAGCCACCGAACAGGGAACGGTGAAAAACTGTTTTTT. This chain uses TRBV4-3 with TRBJ1-4; possibly TRBD1 for D (6 bases). Germline CDR1 is LGHNA and CDR2 is YSLEER. The CDR3 has 15 amino acids. Trimming removed 3 bases from V and 7 bases from J, with 15 bases in between.